Shown below are 14 T cell receptor beta chains from a single sample sequenced in a study of OX40 agonist ivuxolimab in advanced cancers. Using immunoSEQ multiplex PCR, the repertoire was profiled, and TCRdb retains in-frame clones only, with some absent. Of over 90,000 clones detected, roughly 94% appear once; the ten largest clones hold 0.15% to 0.2%. The sequences come from CD4+ or CD8+ T cells sorted from blood, collected in a trial of the OX40 agonist ivuxolimab. Receptors originate from an adult with an advanced solid tumor such as melanoma, head and neck, liver or kidney cancer.

The CDR3 is CASSFEGLAPTGELFF. In DNA, the CDR3 is TGTGCCAGCAGCTTTGAAGGACTAGCACCGACCGGGGAGCTGTTTTTT. The chain carries TRBV7-9 and TRBJ2-2, with 8 bases that match TRBD2. J lost 5 bases, V lost 3 bases, and 8 bases had no gene match. The CDR3 extends over 16 amino acids. The germline V gene encodes CDR1 SEHNR and CDR2 FQNEAQ (reference sequence).

The CDR3: CASSPDRGGNQPQHF. DNA of the CDR3: TGTGCCAGCAGCCCTGACAGGGGTGGCAATCAGCCCCAGCATTTT. The chain has TRBV5-4 and TRBJ1-5; 8 bases align to TRBD1. This CDR3 has 15 residues. Germline V CDR1 and CDR2: SGHNT, YYREEE (reference sequence). Germline trimming cut 4 bases from V and 2 bases from J; bases unmatched to any gene: 5. Supplemented by reference TRBV5-4 and TRBJ1-5, the full variable domain reads ETGVTQSPTHLIKTRGQQVTLRCSSQSGHNTVSWYQQALGQGPQFIFQYYREEENGRGNFPPRFSGLQFPNYSSELNVNALELDDSALYLCASSPDRGGNQPQHFGDGTRLSIL.

The rearrangement links TRBV2 to TRBJ2-7; the D gene is possibly TRBD1 (6 bases). The CDR3 has 12 residues. The ends were cut back, 6 bases at V and 6 bases at J, with 12 bases in the middle. The germline V gene encodes CDR1 SNHLY and CDR2 FYNNEI. The CDR3: CASRRGKAEQYF. The CDR3, as DNA: TGTGCCAGCAGGAGGGGGAAGGCCGAGCAGTACTTC.

The CDR3 spells CASSPPSDRGVEQFF. CDR3 bases: TGTGCCAGCAGCCCACCTAGCGATCGGGGGGTTGAGCAGTTCTTC. The rearrangement uses TRBV5-4 and TRBJ2-1; 7 bases map to TRBD2. Germline V CDR1 and CDR2: SGHNT, YYREEE (reference sequence). The CDR3 totals 15 residues. V was pared by 4 bases and J by 9 bases, with 13 bases of the junction left unmatched.

The V call is TRBV5-1, the J call TRBJ1-4; D remains ambiguous. Germline loops: CDR1 SGHRS, CDR2 YFSETQ. The germline V and J ends were trimmed by 4 bases and 2 bases, with 12 bases remaining between them. There are 15 residues in the CDR3. The CDR3 DNA reads TGCGCCAGCAGCCCCGGTCAGAGGACTAATGAAAAACTGTTTTTT. Protein: CASSPGQRTNEKLFF.

The CDR3 coding sequence is TGTGCCAGCAGCCCGGGACTAGCGGAAGAGACCCAGTACTTC. It encodes CASSPGLAEETQYF. The V call is TRBV5-5, the J call TRBJ2-5; 11 bases fit TRBD2. The CDR3 loop spans 14 amino acids. The V and J ends lost 4 bases and 3 bases, in that order; junction bases with no gene match: 2. Per germline, CDR1 SGHKS and CDR2 YYEKEE (reference sequence).

This clone came up once. This chain joins TRBV19 and TRBJ1-5, with 9 bases fitting TRBD1. The CDR3 contains 14 residues. Unmatched junction bases numbered 5, after V lost 6 bases and J lost 5 bases. CDR1 is LNHDA, CDR2 SQIVND, per germline (reference sequence). Written as DNA, the CDR3 is TGTGCCAGTAGAAGGGACAGGGAGGATCAGCCCCAGCATTTT. Translating it yields CASRRDREDQPQHF.

The chain couples TRBV19 to TRBJ2-3; either TRBD1 or TRBD2 may fit D (5 bases each). CDR3 length equals 15 residues. V was cut by 3 bases and J by 3 bases, with 13 bases left in between. CDR1 and CDR2 (germline): LNHDA, SQIVND (reference sequence). Here the CDR3 DNA reads TGTGCCAGTAGTATTGAGGGGACGAGGACAGATACGCAGTATTTT. Protein product: CASSIEGTRTDTQYF.

In nucleotides, the CDR3 is TGTGCCAGCAGTTCCCTGGGACTAGCGGGACAAGAGACCCAGTACTTC. It translates to CASSSLGLAGQETQYF. This chain joins TRBV28 and TRBJ2-5; 13 nucleotides align to TRBD2. The junction had 4 bases not matched to a gene; V was cut back by 4 bases and J by 2 bases. Germline V lookup: CDR1 MDHEN, CDR2 SYDVKM. The CDR3 runs 16 residues.

This sequence joins TRBV5-1 and TRBJ2-2, with D tentatively TRBD2 (6 bases). Trimming stripped 1 base from V and 5 bases from J, with 21 bases between. There are 18 residues in the CDR3. Germline-derived CDR1 and CDR2 are SGHRS and YFSETQ. CDR3 nucleotide sequence: TGCGCCAGCAGCTTGAACCTACATATGAGTGCGGGAACCGGGGAGCTGTTTTTT. Its translation is CASSLNLHMSAGTGELFF.

This chain uses TRBV10-1 with TRBJ2-5, with D possibly being TRBD2 (6 bases). This CDR3 has 14 residues. Trimming took 3 bases from V and 3 from J, leaving 11 bases between them. Germline V gives CDR1 WNHNN, CDR2 SYGVQD (reference sequence). The CDR3, as DNA: TGCGCCAGCAGTGATCCGGGACTGGAAGAGACCCAGTACTTC. Its translation is CASSDPGLEETQYF.

The chain has TRBV4-3 and TRBJ2-7, with 7 bases that match TRBD2. Germline loops: CDR1 LGHNA, CDR2 YSLEER. The CDR3 extends over 15 amino acids. The V gene end was trimmed by 2 bases and the J gene end by 7 bases; junction bases not matched to a gene: 11. CDR3: CASSQHSGVMGEQYF. The CDR3 bases are TGCGCCAGCAGCCAACACAGCGGGGTAATGGGGGAGCAGTACTTC.

CDR3 nucleotide sequence: TGTGCCAGCAGTTCGTACAGGGGGGAAGAGACCCAGTACTTC. Translation: CASSSYRGEETQYF. V is TRBV27 and J is TRBJ2-5, with 8 bases lining up with TRBD1. After removal of 4 bases from V and 3 bases from J, the junction contained 4 bases not matched to a gene. Per germline, CDR1 MNHEY and CDR2 SMNVEV (reference sequence). This CDR3 is 14 amino acids long.

The rearrangement links TRBV28 to TRBJ1-5; 7 bases are a match to TRBD1. With V trimmed by 6 bases and J by 8 bases, 10 bases remained unmatched. CDR3 size: 14 residues. Germline V gene lookup returns CDR1 MDHEN and CDR2 SYDVKM. CDR3 nucleotide sequence: TGTGCCAGCAGCCAGGGGGGGGGCACGAAGCCCCAGCATTTT. As protein: CASSQGGGTKPQHF.